These 8 T cell receptor beta chains originate from one sample sequenced in a study of blood T cell repertoires in COVID-19. This table comes from immunoSEQ multiplex PCR, and its TCRdb copy is limited to in-frame clones, with some not included. The sample lists over 130,000 clones, roughly 80% occurring once. Sequencing was carried out using peripheral blood. The receptors come from a man aged 65 to 85 with acute or convalescent COVID-19.

The chain carries TRBV11-2 and TRBJ2-7, with D unresolved. V lost 6 bases to trimming and J lost 3 bases, with 18 bases between them. The CDR3 consists of 15 residues. Germline V CDR1 and CDR2: SGHAT, FQNNGV. CDR3 loop: CASSPQLRTDYEQYF. The CDR3 DNA reads TGTGCCAGCAGTCCCCAACTACGCACCGACTACGAGCAGTACTTC.

The chain links TRBV27 to TRBJ2-1; 10 nucleotides line up with TRBD2. Trimming removed 4 bases from V and 2 bases from J; junction bases left unmatched: 2. The CDR3 loop spans 15 amino acids. Per the germline V gene, CDR1 is MNHEY and CDR2 is SMNVEV (reference sequence). In DNA, the CDR3 is TGTGCCAGCAGTTCTAGCGGGAGTACCTACAATGAGCAGTTCTTC. Translating gives CASSSSGSTYNEQFF.

This rearrangement joins TRBV7-9 to TRBJ2-3, with D possibly being TRBD1 (6 bases). This CDR3 contains 19 residues. V dropped 2 bases and J dropped 6 bases, with 27 bases sitting between them. The germline V gene has CDR1 SEHNR and CDR2 FQNEAQ (reference sequence). As DNA, the CDR3 is TGTGCCAGCAGCTTATTAAATAGGGCACCCGGAGGACAGCTTGATACGCAGTATTTT. It specifies CASSLLNRAPGGQLDTQYF. Full variable domain (rest looked up from reference TRBV7-9 and TRBJ2-3): DTGVSQNPRHKITKRGQNVTFRCDPISEHNRLYWYRQTLGQGPEFLTYFQNEAQLEKSRLLSDRFSAERPKGSFSTLEIQRTEQGDSAMYLCASSLLNRAPGGQLDTQYFGPGTRLTVL.

Only one count was recorded for this clone. CDR3 nucleotides: TGTGCCAGCACTAAAGAGGTGAACTCCTACGAGCAGTACTTC. As protein: CASTKEVNSYEQYF. The chain couples TRBV3-1 (or the pseudogene TRBV3-2) to TRBJ2-7; unclear D gene. Deletions cut 7 bases from V and 0 bases from J, with 13 bases between. CDR1 and CDR2 (germline): LGHDT, YNNKEL (reference sequence). This CDR3 comprises 14 residues.

This rearrangement joins TRBV7-8 to TRBJ1-5; 9 positions match TRBD1. V shed 5 bases and J 4 bases; nucleotides not matched to a gene: 3. The CDR3 covers 14 residues. The germline CDR1 and CDR2 sequences are SGHVS and FQNEAQ. DNA for the CDR3: TGTGCCAGCAGCCTAGGGACAGGGAATCAGCCCCAGCATTTT. It codes for CASSLGTGNQPQHF.

The chain joins TRBV27 to TRBJ1-5; D is unclear. Per the germline V gene, CDR1 is MNHEY and CDR2 is SMNVEV (reference sequence). With 5 bases removed from V and 5 bases from J, the gap between germline ends came to 10 bases. This CDR3 is 13 amino acids long. CDR3 protein: CASSGRLDQPQHF. CDR3 bases: TGTGCCAGCAGTGGTAGACTAGATCAGCCCCAGCATTTT.

CDR3 coding DNA: TGTGCCAGCAGCAGATACCCCCGGAGAGGCCTTGGCCGGATGGCAACTAATGAAAAACTGTTTTTT. It specifies CASSRYPRRGLGRMATNEKLFF. V and J are TRBV7-3 and TRBJ1-4; D is unresolved. This CDR3 spans 22 amino acids. V was clipped by 5 bases and J by 0 bases, with 31 bases between them. From germline, CDR1 is SGHTA and CDR2 FQGTGA. Supplemented by reference TRBV7-3 and TRBJ1-4, the full variable domain reads GAGVSQTPSNKVTEKGKYVELRCDPISGHTALYWYRQSLGQGPEFLIYFQGTGAADDSGLPNDRFFAVRPEGSVSTLKIQRTERGDSAVYLCASSRYPRRGLGRMATNEKLFFGSGTQLSVL.

The gene calls are TRBV5-4 and TRBJ2-6, with D hard to call. V lost 0 bases and J lost 1, with 8 bases in between. Germline loops: CDR1 SGHNT, CDR2 YYREEE (reference sequence). The CDR3 covers 16 residues. This CDR3 is CASSLEFGSGANVLTF. CDR3 DNA: TGTGCCAGCAGCTTGGAGTTCGGGTCTGGGGCCAACGTCCTGACTTTC.